These 24 T cell receptor beta chains were all obtained from the same sample, sequenced in a study of T cells after somatic rescue of genetic block. Profiling relied on immunoSEQ multiplex PCR, and the TCRdb table lists in-frame clones only, not all of them. The sample includes around 52,000 clones, 95% to 96% of them seen just once. The material sequenced was peripheral blood mononuclear cells (PBMCs). The receptor set was obtained from a child under two years old.

This chain uses TRBV6-5 with TRBJ1-6; TRBD1 matches 7 bases. The CDR3 is 14 amino acids. The V segment lost 0 bases and the J segment 8 bases; nucleotides outside the gene matches: 1. Germline values: CDR1 MNHEY, CDR2 SVGAGI. CDR3 DNA sequence: TGTGCCAGCAGTTACTCAGGGGGCTATTCACCCCTCCACTTT. This sequence encodes CASSYSGGYSPLHF.

This chain uses TRBV27 with TRBJ2-7; 7 bases line up with TRBD1. V shed 5 bases, J shed 3 bases, and the junction held 7 bases outside the gene matches. This CDR3 has 14 amino acids. Germline V gives CDR1 MNHEY, CDR2 SMNVEV (reference sequence). CDR3 in DNA: TGTGCCAGCAGTCCGAGGGGACAGTTCTACGAGCAGTACTTC. This encodes CASSPRGQFYEQYF.

The V and J genes are TRBV6-5 and TRBJ2-3; D may be TRBD2 (5 bases). The CDR3 is made up of 14 amino acids. The germline V gene has CDR1 MNHEY and CDR2 SVGAGI. V lost 5 bases and J 2 bases, leaving 11 bases between the germline ends. The CDR3 region is CASSPDFSTDTQYF. CDR3 DNA: TGTGCCAGCAGTCCGGACTTCTCCACAGATACGCAGTATTTT.

The chain recombines TRBV4-2 with TRBJ1-1, with 9 bases that match TRBD1. Germline V CDR1 and CDR2: LGHNA, YNFKEQ. The ends lost 5 bases at V and 1 base at J; junction bases unmatched: 2. This CDR3 is built from 14 residues. The CDR3 sequence is CASSLGQGNTEAFF. The CDR3 DNA reads as TGTGCCAGCAGCTTGGGACAGGGGAACACTGAAGCTTTCTTT.

V is TRBV7-2 and J is TRBJ2-4; TRBD2 matches 8 bases. J lost 2 bases, V lost 6 bases, and 6 bases had no gene match. This CDR3 contains 15 residues. From germline, CDR1 is SGHTA and CDR2 FQGNSA. The CDR3 coding sequence is TGTGCCAGCAGTCGACTAGCGCGATCCAAAAACATTCAGTACTTC. This sequence encodes CASSRLARSKNIQYF. Variable domain in full (rest from reference TRBV7-2 and TRBJ2-4): GAGVSQSPSNKVTEKGKDVELRCDPISGHTALYWYRQSLGQGLEFLIYFQGNSAPDKSGLPSDRFSAERTGGSVSTLTIQRTQQEDSAVYLCASSRLARSKNIQYFGAGTRLSVL.

The V call is TRBV2, the J call TRBJ2-1, with D unresolved. Trimming removed 3 bases at V and 7 bases at J, with 7 bases between. Germline V CDR1 and CDR2: SNHLY, FYNNEI. This CDR3 has 12 residues. CDR3 amino acids: CASSDGENEQFF. The DNA of the CDR3 is TGTGCCAGCAGTGATGGCGAGAATGAGCAGTTCTTC.

This chain joins TRBV30 and TRBJ1-5, with D uncertain. CDR3 length: 13 residues. Trimming stripped 0 bases from V and 1 base from J, with 4 bases between. Germline CDR1 GTSNPN, CDR2 SVGIG (reference sequence). The CDR3 DNA follows: TGTGCCTGGAGTGTAACAAGCAATCAGCCCCAGCATTTT. Protein: CAWSVTSNQPQHF.

This clone came up once. V and J are TRBV5-8 and TRBJ1-2; the D is unclear. Trimming stripped 0 bases from V and 4 bases from J, with 4 bases between. Germline assignment: CDR1 SGHTS and CDR2 YDEGEE. The CDR3 length is 12 residues. This chain's CDR3 is CASSLGPYGYTF. CDR3 DNA sequence: TGTGCCAGCAGCTTGGGACCCTATGGCTACACCTTC.

CDR3 bases: TGTGCCAGCAGTGCCACAGGGAACACCGGGGAGCTGTTTTTT. It codes for CASSATGNTGELFF. This chain joins TRBV6-5 and TRBJ2-2, with a weak D call TRBD1 (5 bases). The V and J ends lost 5 bases and 1 base respectively, with 8 bases between them. The length of the CDR3 is 14 residues. CDR1 MNHEY and CDR2 SVGAGI come from the germline V gene.

This chain links TRBV11-2 with TRBJ2-7, with 12 bases identical to TRBD2. The germline CDR1 and CDR2 sequences are SGHAT and FQNNGV. This CDR3 is 15 amino acids long. V was pared by 2 bases and J by 2 bases, with 1 base of the junction left unmatched. CDR3 DNA: TGTGCCAGCAGCTTAAGACTAGCGGGGGCCTACGAGCAGTACTTC. Translated, it gives CASSLRLAGAYEQYF.

The rearrangement uses TRBV7-9 and TRBJ1-4; D is uncertain. CDR1 is SEHNR, CDR2 FQNEAQ, per germline (reference sequence). The V and J ends lost 3 bases and 5 bases respectively, with 10 bases between them. This CDR3 region has 14 residues. The CDR3 DNA follows: TGTGCCAGCAGCTTTGGCCAGTCGAATGAAAAACTGTTTTTT. Translated: CASSFGQSNEKLFF. Drawing the rest from reference TRBV7-9 and TRBJ1-4, the complete variable domain is DTGVSQNPRHKITKRGQNVTFRCDPISEHNRLYWYRQTLGQGPEFLTYFQNEAQLEKSRLLSDRFSAERPKGSFSTLEIQRTEQGDSAMYLCASSFGQSNEKLFFGSGTQLSVL.

The rearrangement joins TRBV5-1 to TRBJ2-2; 7 positions agree with TRBD1. V shed 4 bases, J shed 4 bases, and the junction held 4 bases outside the gene matches. Germline values: CDR1 SGHRS, CDR2 YFSETQ. The CDR3 is 14 amino acids. This chain's CDR3 is CASSPTGSTGELFF. CDR3 bases: TGCGCCAGCAGCCCGACAGGGAGCACCGGGGAGCTGTTTTTT.

This chain links TRBV5-6 with TRBJ1-1; TRBD1 matches at 7 bases. CDR3 length: 13 amino acids. Germline lookup yields CDR1 SGHDT and CDR2 YYEEEE. Losses at the gene ends were 2 bases for V and 3 bases for J; bases not matched to a gene: 1. CDR3 nucleotide sequence: TGTGCCAGCAGCTTTACAGGGGACACTGAAGCTTTCTTT. This encodes CASSFTGDTEAFF.

The CDR3 is CASSMVGLDQPQHF. The CDR3 nucleotides read TGTGCCAGCAGCATGGTGGGATTAGATCAGCCCCAGCATTTT. The chain uses TRBV27 and TRBJ1-5; D gene uncertain. CDR1 is MNHEY and CDR2 is SMNVEV in the germline V gene (reference sequence). The V end lost 6 bases, the J end lost 5 bases, and 14 bases lay between the germline ends. The CDR3 totals 14 residues.

This chain joins TRBV30 and TRBJ2-7, with unresolved D. In germline, CDR1 is GTSNPN, CDR2 SVGIG (reference sequence). Trimming removed 3 bases at V and 5 bases at J, with 8 bases between. The CDR3 is made up of 11 amino acids. CDR3 residues: CAWSVDHEQYF. The CDR3 DNA is TGTGCCTGGAGCGTGGATCACGAGCAGTACTTC.

The rearrangement joins TRBV6-5 to TRBJ1-2; 7 nucleotides agree with TRBD1. The CDR3 spans 12 residues. CDR1 is MNHEY and CDR2 is SVGAGI in the germline V gene. The V segment lost 8 bases and the J segment 4 bases; nucleotides outside the gene matches: 4. CDR3 sequence reads: CASRRDSYGYTF. The DNA of the CDR3 is TGTGCCAGCCGGAGGGACAGCTATGGCTACACCTTC.

The chain recombines TRBV9 with TRBJ2-3; the D gene is possibly TRBD2 (6 bases). Germline values: CDR1 SGDLS, CDR2 YYNGEE. Deletions cut 0 bases from V and 1 base from J, with 12 bases between. The CDR3 is 16 amino acids. The DNA for the CDR3 is TGTGCCAGCAGCGTAGGGGGAGTAGCGGGCACAGATACGCAGTATTTT. Translation gives CASSVGGVAGTDTQYF.

The chain couples TRBV19 to TRBJ2-2, with TRBD1 matching over 10 bases. The germline V gene encodes CDR1 LNHDA and CDR2 SQIVND (reference sequence). This CDR3 is built from 16 residues. The junction had 4 bases not matched to a gene; V was cut back by 2 bases and J by 4 bases. The CDR3 is CASSIRWTGGTGELFF. The CDR3 region has the DNA TGTGCCAGTAGTATAAGGTGGACAGGGGGCACCGGGGAGCTGTTTTTT.

This CDR3 reads CASSLGQGMNTEAFF. The CDR3 DNA follows: TGTGCCAGCAGCTTAGGCCAGGGGATGAACACTGAAGCTTTCTTT. This chain links TRBV13 with TRBJ1-1; D might be TRBD1 (6 bases). V lost 0 bases to trimming and J lost 0 bases, with 8 bases between them. Germline values: CDR1 PRHDT, CDR2 FYEKMQ (reference sequence). The CDR3 covers 15 residues.

As to this clone: Other DNA variants within this sample encode the same CDR3. The chain employs TRBV30 and TRBJ1-3; D call uncertain. The CDR3 covers 12 residues. V gave up 0 bases and J gave up 4 bases, with 4 bases separating them. Germline V CDR1 and CDR2: GTSNPN, SVGIG (reference sequence). The CDR3 spells CAWSVLGNTIYF. The DNA of the CDR3 is TGTGCCTGGAGTGTACTAGGAAACACCATATATTTT.

The J gene is TRBJ2-6, the V gene TRBV29-1; D may be TRBD2 (5 bases). In germline, CDR1 is SQVTM, CDR2 ANQGSEA. V was clipped by 5 bases and J by 0 bases, with 8 bases between them. The CDR3 loop spans 14 amino acids. CDR3 DNA sequence: TGCAGCGTTCGGGGATACTCTGGGGCCAACGTCCTGACTTTC. Translation: CSVRGYSGANVLTF.

The chain employs TRBV7-2 and TRBJ2-3; a weak D match, TRBD2 (6 bases). The CDR3 has 14 residues. Between the trimmed V and J ends, which lost 5 bases and 0 bases, there was a span of 9 bases. Germline assignment: CDR1 SGHTA and CDR2 FQGNSA. As DNA, the CDR3 is TGTGCCAGCAGCCCTCTAGCGAGCACAGATACGCAGTATTTT. Amino acids: CASSPLASTDTQYF.

The V gene is TRBV25-1, the J gene TRBJ2-7; 8 bases are a match to TRBD2. The CDR3 is 15 residues long. The germline gives CDR1 MGHDK, CDR2 SYGVNS. V was clipped by 1 base and J by 5 bases; unmatched bases: 7. The DNA for the CDR3 is TGTGCCAGCAGTGAATCAACGGGAGGGCCGAACGAGCAGTACTTC. It encodes CASSESTGGPNEQYF.

About this clone itself: One end of the junction fails to match germline, which may point to a read error. This sequence joins TRBV27 and TRBJ2-1, with TRBD2 matching over 7 bases. Germline-derived CDR1 and CDR2 are MNHEY and SMNVEV (reference sequence). This CDR3 is 15 amino acids long. The CDR3 region has the DNA TGTGCCAGCAGTTTACGCCTAGCGGTGTACAATGGGCAGTTCTTC. It yields the protein CASSLRLAVYNGQFF.